This TCR beta chain was recorded in a study of shared clonotypes between healthy human individuals. Study observations and caveats: Some naive CD4 clonotypes, about 5.5%, turned up in common across several donors. It was the non-shared clonotypes that had lower generation probabilities than clonotypes shared by all four donors.

This clone has only one observation. The target antigen is unknown. The repertoire was sequenced with immunoSEQ multiplex PCR; TCRdb's copy has only in-frame clones and lacks some. The table lists over 750,000 clones, about 96% of them singletons, with around 0.21% in the top ten. Only CD45RO-negative cells positively selected for CCR7 counted as naive CD8 cells, so terminally differentiated effector memory CD45RA+ cells were excluded. The germline V gene encodes CDR1 SQVTM and CDR2 ANQGSEA. V lost 6 bases to trimming and J lost 2 bases; unmatched junction nucleotides: 7. This CDR3 has 14 amino acids.

The source is a young man in good health. Sequenced: naive CD8+ T cells sorted from blood. The V call is TRBV29-1, the J call TRBJ2-3; TRBD2 agrees at 8 bases. The CDR3 loop reads CSVAASGLTDTQYF. The CDR3 DNA reads TGCAGCGTGGCTGCTAGCGGGCTCACAGATACGCAGTATTTT.